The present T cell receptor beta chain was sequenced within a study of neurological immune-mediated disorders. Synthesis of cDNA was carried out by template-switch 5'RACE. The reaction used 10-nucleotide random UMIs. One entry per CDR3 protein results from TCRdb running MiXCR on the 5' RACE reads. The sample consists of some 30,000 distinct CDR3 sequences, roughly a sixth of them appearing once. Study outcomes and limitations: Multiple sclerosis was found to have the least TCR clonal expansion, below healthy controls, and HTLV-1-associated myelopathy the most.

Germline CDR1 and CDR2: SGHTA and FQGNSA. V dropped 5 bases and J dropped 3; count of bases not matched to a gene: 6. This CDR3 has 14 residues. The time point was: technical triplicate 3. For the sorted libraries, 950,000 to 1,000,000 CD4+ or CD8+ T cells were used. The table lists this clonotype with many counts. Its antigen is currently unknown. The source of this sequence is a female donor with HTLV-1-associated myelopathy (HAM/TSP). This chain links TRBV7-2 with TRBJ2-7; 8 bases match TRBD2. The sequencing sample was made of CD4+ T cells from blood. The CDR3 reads CASSPGGDLYEQYF. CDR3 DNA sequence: TGTGCCAGCAGCCCCGGGGGGGACCTCTACGAGCAGTACTTC.